This record covers a single TCR beta chain. This record belongs to a study of control samples from healthy donors and cancer patients. Libraries were prepared by immunoSEQ multiplex PCR; TCRdb keeps only in-frame clonotypes and omits some of them. In the table there are under 200,000 clones, 75% to 95% of which are singletons. This receptor was obtained from a woman in her twenties or thirties in good health. Sequenced material: blood.

For the CDR3, the DNA is TGTGCCAGCAGCTTAGCCCATAGCGGGAGCCGGTCCTACAATGAGCAGTTCTTC. Translating gives CASSLAHSGSRSYNEQFF. The J gene is TRBJ2-1, the V gene TRBV7-2; 9 nucleotides agree with TRBD2. Trimming took 0 bases from V and 1 from J; bases not matched to a gene: 7. The CDR3 totals 18 residues. Germline V gives CDR1 SGHTA, CDR2 FQGNSA. Full variable domain (missing parts from reference TRBV7-2 and TRBJ2-1): GAGVSQSPSNKVTEKGKDVELRCDPISGHTALYWYRQSLGQGLEFLIYFQGNSAPDKSGLPSDRFSAERTGGSVSTLTIQRTQQEDSAVYLCASSLAHSGSRSYNEQFFGPGTRLTVL.